The 20 T cell receptor beta chains below were found in one sample sequenced in a study of blood T cell repertoires in COVID-19. Some clones are missing from TCRdb's copy, which holds only in-frame ones; the method was immunoSEQ multiplex PCR. The sample consists of a few hundred thousand clones, approximately 90% of them appearing once. Sequencing was performed on PBMCs or T cells enriched from blood (not recorded which). Receptor source: a young woman who had been exposed to COVID-19.

This clone was observed once. The chain uses TRBV2 and TRBJ2-1; TRBD2 aligns across 7 bases. CDR3 length equals 17 residues. The V segment lost 4 bases and the J segment 4 bases; nucleotides outside the gene matches: 13. The germline V gene has CDR1 SNHLY and CDR2 FYNNEI. This CDR3 reads CASSGASGTTRYNEQFF. The DNA for the CDR3 is TGTGCCAGCAGTGGCGCAAGTGGGACTACCCGATACAATGAGCAGTTCTTC.

J is TRBJ2-3 and V is TRBV4-1, with a tentative D call TRBD2 (6 bases). Trimming removed 4 bases from V and 3 bases from J, with 17 bases in between. There are 16 residues in the CDR3. The germline V gene has CDR1 MGHRA and CDR2 YSYEKL. CDR3 residues: CASSPLSLGGTDTQYF. CDR3 in DNA: TGCGCCAGCAGCCCCCTAAGTCTCGGGGGTACAGATACGCAGTATTTT.

The genes are TRBV9 and TRBJ2-5; the match to TRBD2 covers 9 bases. The CDR3 extends over 14 amino acids. Trimming cost V 2 bases and J 5 bases; bases outside gene matches: 4. Germline V gene lookup returns CDR1 SGDLS and CDR2 YYNGEE. CDR3 protein: CASSVGTSTETQYF. CDR3 coding DNA: TGTGCCAGCAGCGTGGGGACTAGCACGGAGACCCAGTACTTC.

The chain uses TRBV24-1 and TRBJ2-1, with TRBD1 identical over 10 bases. The CDR3 consists of 15 residues. Germline V gene lookup returns CDR1 KGHDR and CDR2 SFDVKD. Trimming at V came to 7 bases and at J to 8 bases, leaving 10 bases not matched to a gene. The CDR3 protein is CATSSRDRGLYEQFF. DNA of the CDR3: TGTGCCACCAGCAGCCGGGACAGGGGCCTCTATGAGCAGTTCTTC.

The rearrangement uses TRBV4-1 and TRBJ2-7; 7 bases are a match to TRBD2. V dropped 1 base and J dropped 3; count of bases not matched to a gene: 12. Germline CDR1 MGHRA, CDR2 YSYEKL. The CDR3 sequence is 17 residues long. The CDR3 is CASSQGPLEGGNYEQYF. The DNA of the CDR3 is TGCGCCAGCAGCCAAGGACCTCTTGAGGGAGGGAACTACGAGCAGTACTTC.

The chain links TRBV6-5 to TRBJ2-2; perhaps TRBD2 as D (5 bases). CDR3 length: 15 amino acids. CDR1 is MNHEY, CDR2 SVGAGI, per germline. Trimming took 7 bases from V and 8 from J, leaving 20 bases between them. This CDR3 is CASTPFGRVGGELFF. DNA for the CDR3: TGTGCCAGCACCCCGTTTGGGAGAGTAGGAGGGGAGCTGTTTTTT.

The chain recombines TRBV3-1 (or the pseudogene TRBV3-2) with TRBJ2-1; 13 positions agree with TRBD2. The V segment lost 4 bases and the J segment 12 bases; nucleotides outside the gene matches: 9. CDR1 is LGHDT and CDR2 is YNNKEL in the germline V gene (reference sequence). The CDR3 is 15 residues long. CDR3 loop: CASSRGTSGNLGQFF. The CDR3 nucleotides read TGTGCCAGCAGCCGAGGGACTAGCGGGAATCTGGGGCAGTTCTTC.

This clone was picked up a small number of times. This chain links TRBV28 with TRBJ1-5; D is ambiguous. The V and J ends lost 2 bases and 3 bases respectively, with 8 bases between them. Germline CDR1 MDHEN, CDR2 SYDVKM. This CDR3 region has 14 residues. CDR3 amino acids: CASSLVGINQPQHF. The CDR3, as DNA: TGTGCCAGCAGTTTAGTCGGGATCAATCAGCCCCAGCATTTT.

The chain has TRBV19 and TRBJ2-7; TRBD1 agrees at 7 bases. The CDR3 covers 12 residues. The germline gives CDR1 LNHDA, CDR2 SQIVND (reference sequence). With V trimmed by 7 bases and J by 6 bases, 6 bases remained unmatched. DNA for the CDR3: TGTGCCAGTAAAGGGGGCGTCTCCGAGCAGTACTTC. It is translated as CASKGGVSEQYF. Full variable domain (missing parts from reference TRBV19 and TRBJ2-7): DGGITQSPKYLFRKEGQNVTLSCEQNLNHDAMYWYRQDPGQGLRLIYYSQIVNDFQKGDIAEGYSVSREKKESFPLTVTSAQKNPTAFYLCASKGGVSEQYFGPGTRLTVT.

The chain employs TRBV1 and TRBJ2-7; the D call in the table, TRBD1, was not verified against the DNA. TRBV1 is shown as a pseudogene. This CDR3 is built from 14 residues. CDR3 sequence reads: CTSSHNRGGNEQYF. As DNA, the CDR3 is TGCACCAGCAGCCACAACAGGGGGGGCAACGAGCAGTACTTC.

This chain uses TRBV5-1 with TRBJ2-2; D is possibly TRBD1 (6 bases). The CDR3 is 13 amino acids. V was clipped by 7 bases and J by 3 bases, with 10 bases between them. Germline loops: CDR1 SGHRS, CDR2 YFSETQ. CDR3 nucleotide sequence: TGCGCCAGCCCCAGGACAGACACCGGGGAGCTGTTTTTT. Translated, it gives CASPRTDTGELFF.

This sequence joins TRBV18 and TRBJ2-7, with TRBD1 matching over 8 bases. Germline V gene lookup returns CDR1 KGHSH and CDR2 LQKENI. V lost 3 bases and J lost 2; bases outside the gene matches: 9. CDR3 length: 16 residues. In DNA form, the CDR3 reads TGTGCCAGCTCACCGCTAACCGGACAGGGCGCCTACGAGCAGTACTTC. It translates to CASSPLTGQGAYEQYF.

The chain carries TRBV25-1 and TRBJ1-2; D remains ambiguous. The CDR3 sequence is 16 residues long. Germline-derived CDR1 and CDR2 are MGHDK and SYGVNS. With 1 base removed from V and 3 bases from J, the gap between germline ends came to 15 bases. The CDR3 loop is CASSESGAHTYYGYTF. In DNA, the CDR3 is TGTGCCAGCAGTGAATCAGGTGCGCATACCTACTATGGCTACACCTTC.

The V call is TRBV11-3, the J call TRBJ2-3; D is ambiguous. V was clipped by 5 bases and J by 3 bases, with 9 bases between them. From germline, CDR1 is SGHNT and CDR2 YENEEA. CDR3 length equals 13 residues. The CDR3 spells CASSPVQTDTQYF. In nucleotides, the CDR3 is TGTGCCAGCAGCCCCGTACAGACAGATACGCAGTATTTT.

This chain uses TRBV3-1 (or the pseudogene TRBV3-2) with TRBJ1-4; D is possibly TRBD1 (6 bases). The V end lost 1 base, the J end lost 3 bases, and 9 bases lay between the germline ends. CDR1 and CDR2 (germline): LGHDT, YNNKEL (reference sequence). The CDR3 covers 15 residues. CDR3: CASSQGQVANEKLFF. For the CDR3, the DNA is TGTGCCAGCAGCCAAGGACAGGTGGCTAATGAAAAACTGTTTTTT.

The rearrangement links TRBV3-1 (or the pseudogene TRBV3-2) to TRBJ2-5; 7 positions match TRBD2. V shed 1 base, J shed 3 bases, and the junction held 2 bases outside the gene matches. The CDR3 is made up of 14 amino acids. Germline CDR1 and CDR2: LGHDT and YNNKEL (reference sequence). CDR3 amino acids: CASSQAAGEETQYF. The CDR3 DNA reads TGTGCCAGCAGCCAAGCGGCGGGGGAAGAGACCCAGTACTTC.

CDR3 protein: CASSKGQGKLYEQYF. The CDR3 DNA follows: TGTGCCAGCAGCAAAGGACAGGGTAAGCTTTACGAGCAGTACTTC. The chain carries TRBV5-6 and TRBJ2-7; TRBD1 matches 8 bases. The trim removed 4 bases at V and 4 bases at J, leaving 10 bases unmatched. The CDR3 totals 15 residues. Per germline, CDR1 SGHDT and CDR2 YYEEEE. Based on the CDR3 plus reference TRBV5-6 and TRBJ2-7, the full variable domain is DAGVTQSPTHLIKTRGQQVTLRCSPKSGHDTVSWYQQALGQGPQFIFQYYEEEERQRGNFPDRFSGHQFPNYSSELNVNALLLGDSALYLCASSKGQGKLYEQYFGPGTRLTVT.

The genes are TRBV30 and TRBJ2-7, with 7 bases identical to TRBD1. Unmatched junction bases numbered 6, after V lost 4 bases and J lost 3 bases. Germline V gene sequence: CDR1 GTSNPN, CDR2 SVGIG (reference sequence). CDR3 length equals 13 residues. CDR3 bases: TGTGCCTGGAACGCAGGGGGTAACTACGAGCAGTACTTC. Translating gives CAWNAGGNYEQYF.

V gene TRBV18 combines with J gene TRBJ1-1, with 7 bases fitting TRBD1. V lost 6 bases, J lost 1 base, and 8 bases stayed unmatched. The CDR3 covers 15 residues. Germline assignment: CDR1 KGHSH and CDR2 LQKENI. The CDR3 region is CASSSGQNPNTEAFF. Here the CDR3 DNA reads TGTGCCAGCTCCTCGGGACAGAACCCGAACACTGAAGCTTTCTTT.

The chain is built from TRBV28 and TRBJ2-7, with D perhaps TRBD1 (6 bases). Germline loops: CDR1 MDHEN, CDR2 SYDVKM. Trimming took off 5 bases at V and 0 bases at J, with 11 bases between the two ends. This CDR3 comprises 14 residues. CDR3 bases: TGTGCCAGCAGTCCAGGGGACCTCTCCTACGAGCAGTACTTC. Its protein is CASSPGDLSYEQYF. Using reference TRBV28 and TRBJ2-7 for the parts outside the CDR3, the full variable domain is DVKVTQSSRYLVKRTGEKVFLECVQDMDHENMFWYRQDPGLGLRLIYFSYDVKMKEKGDIPEGYSVSREKKERFSLILESASTNQTSMYLCASSPGDLSYEQYFGPGTRLTVT.